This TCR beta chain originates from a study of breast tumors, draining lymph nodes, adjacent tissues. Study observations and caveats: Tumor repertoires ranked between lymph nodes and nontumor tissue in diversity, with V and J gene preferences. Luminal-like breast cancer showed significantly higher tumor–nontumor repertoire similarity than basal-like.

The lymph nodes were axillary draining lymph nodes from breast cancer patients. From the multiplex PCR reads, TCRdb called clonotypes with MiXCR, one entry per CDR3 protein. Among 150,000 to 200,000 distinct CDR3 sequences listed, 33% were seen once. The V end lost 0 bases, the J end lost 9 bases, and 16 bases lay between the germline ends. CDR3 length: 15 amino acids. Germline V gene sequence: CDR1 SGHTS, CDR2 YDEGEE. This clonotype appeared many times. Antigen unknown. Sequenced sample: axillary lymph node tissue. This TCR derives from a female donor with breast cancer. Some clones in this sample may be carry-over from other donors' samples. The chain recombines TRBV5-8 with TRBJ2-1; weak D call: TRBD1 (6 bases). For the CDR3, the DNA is TGTGCCAGCAGCTTGGCAACAGGGAAGGGGAGTGAGCAGTTCTTC. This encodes CASSLATGKGSEQFF.